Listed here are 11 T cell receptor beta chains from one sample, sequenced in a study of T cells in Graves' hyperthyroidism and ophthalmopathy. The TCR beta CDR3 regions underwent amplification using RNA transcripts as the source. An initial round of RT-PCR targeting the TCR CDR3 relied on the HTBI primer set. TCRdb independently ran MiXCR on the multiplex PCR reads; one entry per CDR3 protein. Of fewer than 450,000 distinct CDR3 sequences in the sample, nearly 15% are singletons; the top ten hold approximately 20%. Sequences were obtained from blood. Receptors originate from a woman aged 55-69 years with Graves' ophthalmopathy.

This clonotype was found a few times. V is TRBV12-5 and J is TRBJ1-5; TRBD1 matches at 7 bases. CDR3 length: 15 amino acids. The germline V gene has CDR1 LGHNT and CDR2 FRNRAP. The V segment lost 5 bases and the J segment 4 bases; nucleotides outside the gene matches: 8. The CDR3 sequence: CASGLSGTVNQPQHF. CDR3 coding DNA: TGTGCTAGTGGTCTCTCCGGGACAGTGAATCAGCCCCAGCATTTT.

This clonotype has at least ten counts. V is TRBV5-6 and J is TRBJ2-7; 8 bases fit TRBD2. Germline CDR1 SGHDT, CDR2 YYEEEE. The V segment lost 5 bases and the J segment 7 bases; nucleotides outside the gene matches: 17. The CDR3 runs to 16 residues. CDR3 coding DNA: TGTGCCAGCAGTCCATTCCTGACTAGCGTTTACGGGGAGCAGTACTTC. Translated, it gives CASSPFLTSVYGEQYF.

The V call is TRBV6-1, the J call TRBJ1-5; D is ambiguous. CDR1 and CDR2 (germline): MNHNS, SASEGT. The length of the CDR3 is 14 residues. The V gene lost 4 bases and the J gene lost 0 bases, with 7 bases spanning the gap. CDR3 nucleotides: TGTGCCAGCAGTGGACCTAATAGCAATCAGCCCCAGCATTTT. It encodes CASSGPNSNQPQHF.

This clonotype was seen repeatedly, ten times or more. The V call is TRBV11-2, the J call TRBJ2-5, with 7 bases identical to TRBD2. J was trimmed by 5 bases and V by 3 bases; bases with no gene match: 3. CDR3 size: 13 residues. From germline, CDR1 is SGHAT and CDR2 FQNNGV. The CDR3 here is CASSLGLPETQYF. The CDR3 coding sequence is TGTGCCAGCAGCTTGGGACTACCCGAGACCCAGTACTTC.

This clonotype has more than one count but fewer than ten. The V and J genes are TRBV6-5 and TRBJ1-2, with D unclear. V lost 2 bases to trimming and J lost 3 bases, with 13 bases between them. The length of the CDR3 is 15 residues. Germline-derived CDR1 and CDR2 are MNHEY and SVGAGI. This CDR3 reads CASSYDGGVYYGYTF. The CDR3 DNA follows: TGTGCCAGCAGTTACGACGGCGGGGTGTACTATGGCTACACCTTC.

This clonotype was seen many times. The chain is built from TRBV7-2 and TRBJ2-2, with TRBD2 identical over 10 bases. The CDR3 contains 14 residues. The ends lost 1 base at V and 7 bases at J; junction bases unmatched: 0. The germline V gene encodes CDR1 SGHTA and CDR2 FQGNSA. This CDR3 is CASSLGTSGGELFF. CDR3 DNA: TGTGCCAGCAGCTTAGGGACTAGCGGCGGGGAGCTGTTTTTT.

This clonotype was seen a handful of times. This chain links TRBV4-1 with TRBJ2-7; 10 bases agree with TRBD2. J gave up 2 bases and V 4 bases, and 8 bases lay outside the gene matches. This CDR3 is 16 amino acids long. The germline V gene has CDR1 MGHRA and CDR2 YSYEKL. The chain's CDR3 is CASSLAGGIPPYEQYF. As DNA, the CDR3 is TGCGCCAGCAGCCTAGCGGGAGGTATCCCTCCCTACGAGCAGTACTTC.

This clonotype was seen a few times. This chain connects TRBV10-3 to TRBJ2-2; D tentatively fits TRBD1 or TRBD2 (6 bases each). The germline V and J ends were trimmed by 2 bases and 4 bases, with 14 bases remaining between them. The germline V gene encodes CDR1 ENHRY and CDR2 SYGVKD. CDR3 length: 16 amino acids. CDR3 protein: CAISEPRGPGTGELFF. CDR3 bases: TGTGCCATCAGTGAGCCTCGGGGGCCGGGCACCGGGGAGCTGTTTTTT.

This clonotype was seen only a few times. CDR3 region: CSARAPQGINSPLHF. In nucleotides, the CDR3 is TGCAGTGCTAGAGCACCGCAGGGTATTAATTCACCCCTCCACTTT. V is TRBV20-1 and J is TRBJ1-6; D perhaps matches TRBD1 (5 bases). The V gene lost 1 base and the J gene lost 6 bases, with 13 bases spanning the gap. Germline V lookup: CDR1 DFQATT, CDR2 SNEGSKA (reference sequence). CDR3 length equals 15 residues.

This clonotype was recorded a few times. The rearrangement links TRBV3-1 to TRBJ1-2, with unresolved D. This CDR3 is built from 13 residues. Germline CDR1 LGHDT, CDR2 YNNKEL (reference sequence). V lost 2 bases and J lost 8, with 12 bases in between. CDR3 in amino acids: CASSQFDLRGYTF. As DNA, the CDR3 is TGTGCCAGCAGCCAATTTGATCTCCGGGGCTACACCTTC.

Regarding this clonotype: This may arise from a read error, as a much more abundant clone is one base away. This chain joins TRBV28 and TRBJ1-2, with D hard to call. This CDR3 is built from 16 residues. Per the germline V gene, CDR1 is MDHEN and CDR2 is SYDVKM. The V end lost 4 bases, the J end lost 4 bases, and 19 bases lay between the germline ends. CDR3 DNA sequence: TGTGCCAGCAGTTGCTCGTTTGCGGCGGAACTCTATGGCTACACCTTC. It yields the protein CASSCSFAAELYGYTF.